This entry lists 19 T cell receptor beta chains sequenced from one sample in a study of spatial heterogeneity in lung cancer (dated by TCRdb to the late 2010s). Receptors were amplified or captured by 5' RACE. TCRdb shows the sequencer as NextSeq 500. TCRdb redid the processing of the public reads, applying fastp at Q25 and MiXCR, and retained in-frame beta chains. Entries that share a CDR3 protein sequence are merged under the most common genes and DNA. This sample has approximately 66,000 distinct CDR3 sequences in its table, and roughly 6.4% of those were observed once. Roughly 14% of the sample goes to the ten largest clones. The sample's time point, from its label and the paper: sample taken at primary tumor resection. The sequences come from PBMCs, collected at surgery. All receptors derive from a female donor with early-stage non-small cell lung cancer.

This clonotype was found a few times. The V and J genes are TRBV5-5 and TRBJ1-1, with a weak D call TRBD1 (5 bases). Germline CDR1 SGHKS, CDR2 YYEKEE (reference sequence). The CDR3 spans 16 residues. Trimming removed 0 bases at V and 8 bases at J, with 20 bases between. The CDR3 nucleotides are TGTGCCAGCAGCTTGGCCGTCGGGGCTGTCATTGAGGAAGCTTTCTTT. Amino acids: CASSLAVGAVIEEAFF.

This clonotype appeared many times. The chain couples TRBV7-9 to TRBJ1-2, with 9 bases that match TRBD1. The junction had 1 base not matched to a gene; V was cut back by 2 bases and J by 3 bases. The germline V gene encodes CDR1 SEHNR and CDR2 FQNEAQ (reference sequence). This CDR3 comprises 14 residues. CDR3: CASSLTGGYYGYTF. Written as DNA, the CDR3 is TGTGCCAGCAGCTTAACAGGGGGCTACTATGGCTACACCTTC.

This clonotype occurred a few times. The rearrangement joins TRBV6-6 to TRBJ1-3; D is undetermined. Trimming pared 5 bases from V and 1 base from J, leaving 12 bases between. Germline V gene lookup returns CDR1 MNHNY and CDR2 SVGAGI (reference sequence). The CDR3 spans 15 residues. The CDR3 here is CASSPLGGSGNTIYF. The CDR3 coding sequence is TGTGCCAGCAGTCCCCTAGGAGGGTCTGGAAACACCATATATTTT.

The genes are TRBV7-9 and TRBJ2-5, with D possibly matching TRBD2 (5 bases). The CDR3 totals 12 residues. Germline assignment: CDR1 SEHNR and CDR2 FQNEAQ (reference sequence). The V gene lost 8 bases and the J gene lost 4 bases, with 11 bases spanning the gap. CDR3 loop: CASDGIGETQYF. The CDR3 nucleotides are TGTGCCAGCGACGGGATTGGAGAGACCCAGTACTTC.

The CDR3 sequence is CASSPPDSERARDTQYF. Here the CDR3 DNA reads TGTGCCAGCTCACCCCCGGACAGTGAACGGGCACGAGATACGCAGTATTTT. This chain connects TRBV18 to TRBJ2-3; tentatively, D is TRBD1 (6 bases). V dropped 3 bases and J dropped 5 bases, with 21 bases sitting between them. Germline CDR1 is KGHSH and CDR2 is LQKENI. The CDR3 runs 17 residues.

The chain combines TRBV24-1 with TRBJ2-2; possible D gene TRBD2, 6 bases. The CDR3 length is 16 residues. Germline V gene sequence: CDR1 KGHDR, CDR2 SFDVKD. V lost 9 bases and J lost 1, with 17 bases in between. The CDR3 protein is CATAVGSEGNTGELFF. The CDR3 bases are TGTGCCACCGCAGTAGGTTCGGAGGGGAACACCGGGGAGCTGTTTTTT.

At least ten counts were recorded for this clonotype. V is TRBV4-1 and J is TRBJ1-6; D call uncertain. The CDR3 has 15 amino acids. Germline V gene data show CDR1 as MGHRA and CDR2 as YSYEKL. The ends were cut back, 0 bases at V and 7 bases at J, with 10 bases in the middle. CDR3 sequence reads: CASSQDGVLNSPLHF. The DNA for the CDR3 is TGCGCCAGCAGCCAAGATGGAGTCCTGAATTCACCCCTCCACTTT.

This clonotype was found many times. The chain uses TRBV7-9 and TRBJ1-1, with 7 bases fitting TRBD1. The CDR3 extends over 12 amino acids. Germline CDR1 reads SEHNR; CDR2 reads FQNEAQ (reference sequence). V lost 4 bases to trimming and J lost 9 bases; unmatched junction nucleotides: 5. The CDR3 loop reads CASSSDREKAFF. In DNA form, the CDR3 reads TGTGCCAGCAGCTCCGACAGGGAGAAAGCTTTCTTT.

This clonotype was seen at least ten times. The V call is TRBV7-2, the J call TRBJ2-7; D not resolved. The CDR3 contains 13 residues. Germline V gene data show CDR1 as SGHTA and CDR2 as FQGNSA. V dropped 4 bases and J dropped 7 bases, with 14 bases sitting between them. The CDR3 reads CASSSLLSWEQYF. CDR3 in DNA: TGTGCCAGCAGCTCACTCCTCTCTTGGGAGCAGTACTTC. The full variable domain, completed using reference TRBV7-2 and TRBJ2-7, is GAGVSQSPSNKVTEKGKDVELRCDPISGHTALYWYRQSLGQGLEFLIYFQGNSAPDKSGLPSDRFSAERTGGSVSTLTIQRTQQEDSAVYLCASSSLLSWEQYFGPGTRLTVT.

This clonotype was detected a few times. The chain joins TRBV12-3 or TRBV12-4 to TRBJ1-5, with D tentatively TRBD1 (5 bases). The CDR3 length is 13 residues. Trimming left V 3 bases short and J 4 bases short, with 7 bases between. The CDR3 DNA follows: TGTGCCAGCAGTTTGACAGCAAATCAGCCCCAGCATTTT. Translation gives CASSLTANQPQHF.

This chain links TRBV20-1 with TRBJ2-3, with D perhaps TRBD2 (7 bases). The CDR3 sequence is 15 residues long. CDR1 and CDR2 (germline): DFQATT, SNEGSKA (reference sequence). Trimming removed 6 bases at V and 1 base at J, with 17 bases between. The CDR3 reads CSASRGGVGTDTQYF. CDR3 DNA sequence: TGCAGTGCGTCTAGGGGGGGCGTTGGCACAGATACGCAGTATTTT.

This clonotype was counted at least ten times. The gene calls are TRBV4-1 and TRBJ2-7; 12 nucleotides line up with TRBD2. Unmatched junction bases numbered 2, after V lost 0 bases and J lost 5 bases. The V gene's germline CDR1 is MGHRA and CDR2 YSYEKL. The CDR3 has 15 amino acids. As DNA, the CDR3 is TGCGCCAGCAGCCAAGATTGGACTAGCGGGAACGAGCAGTACTTC. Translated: CASSQDWTSGNEQYF.

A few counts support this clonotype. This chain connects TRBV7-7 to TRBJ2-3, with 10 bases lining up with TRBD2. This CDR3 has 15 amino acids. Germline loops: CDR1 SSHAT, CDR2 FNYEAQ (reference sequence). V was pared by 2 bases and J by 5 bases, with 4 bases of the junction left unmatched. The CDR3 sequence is CASSLLAGAIDTQYF. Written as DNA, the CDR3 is TGTGCCAGCAGCTTACTAGCGGGAGCTATAGATACGCAGTATTTT.

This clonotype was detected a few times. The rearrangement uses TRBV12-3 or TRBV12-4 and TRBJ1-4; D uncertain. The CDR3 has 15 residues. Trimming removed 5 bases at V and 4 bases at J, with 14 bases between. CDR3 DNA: TGTGCCAGCAGTCCTCTCCAGGACTTTAATGAAAAACTGTTTTTT. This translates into CASSPLQDFNEKLFF.

CDR3 nucleotide sequence: TGCAGTGCTAGAGACTCGGACAGGGGGCCGGGAAACACCATATATTTT. This sequence encodes CSARDSDRGPGNTIYF. The chain joins TRBV20-1 to TRBJ1-3; 11 positions agree with TRBD1. The CDR3 runs 16 residues. V lost 0 bases and J lost 4; bases outside the gene matches: 5. Looked up from germline, CDR1 is DFQATT and CDR2 is SNEGSKA (reference sequence).

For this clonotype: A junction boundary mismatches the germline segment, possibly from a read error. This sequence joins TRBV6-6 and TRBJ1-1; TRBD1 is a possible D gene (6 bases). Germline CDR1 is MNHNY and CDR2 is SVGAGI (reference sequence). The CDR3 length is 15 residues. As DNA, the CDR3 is TGTGCCAGCAGTTCGGGACATGGAGGGAGGGATGAAGCTCTCTTT. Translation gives CASSSGHGGRDEALF.

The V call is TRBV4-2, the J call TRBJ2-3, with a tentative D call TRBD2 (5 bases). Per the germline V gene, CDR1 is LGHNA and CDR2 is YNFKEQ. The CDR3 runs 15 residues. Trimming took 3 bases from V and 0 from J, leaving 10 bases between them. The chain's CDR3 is CASSHSTTSTDTQYF. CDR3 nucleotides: TGTGCCAGCAGCCATTCGACTACCAGCACAGATACGCAGTATTTT.

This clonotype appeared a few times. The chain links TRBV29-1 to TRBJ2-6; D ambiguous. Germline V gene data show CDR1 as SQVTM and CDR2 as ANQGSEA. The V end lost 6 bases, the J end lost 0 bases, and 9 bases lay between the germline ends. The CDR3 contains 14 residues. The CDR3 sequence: CSVDDNSGANVLTF. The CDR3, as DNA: TGCAGCGTAGATGACAACTCTGGGGCCAACGTCCTGACTTTC.

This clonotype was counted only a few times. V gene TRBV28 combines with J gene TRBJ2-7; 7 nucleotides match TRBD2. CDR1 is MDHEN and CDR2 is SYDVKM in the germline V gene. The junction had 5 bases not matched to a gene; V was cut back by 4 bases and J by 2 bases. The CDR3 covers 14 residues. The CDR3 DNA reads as TGTGCCAGCAGTTCGCAGGGAGGGCCCTACGAGCAGTACGTC. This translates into CASSSQGGPYEQYV.